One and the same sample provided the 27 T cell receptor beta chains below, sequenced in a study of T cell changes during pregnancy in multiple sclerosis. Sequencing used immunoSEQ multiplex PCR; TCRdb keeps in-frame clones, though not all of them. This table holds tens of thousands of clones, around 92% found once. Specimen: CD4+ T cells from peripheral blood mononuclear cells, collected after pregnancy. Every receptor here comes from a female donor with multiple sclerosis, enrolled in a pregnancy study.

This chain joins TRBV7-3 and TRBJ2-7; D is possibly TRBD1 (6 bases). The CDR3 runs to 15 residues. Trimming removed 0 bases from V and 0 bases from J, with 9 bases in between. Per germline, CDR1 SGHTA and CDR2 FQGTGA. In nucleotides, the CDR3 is TGTGCCAGCAGCTTAACTGGGGACACCTCCTACGAGCAGTACTTC. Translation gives CASSLTGDTSYEQYF.

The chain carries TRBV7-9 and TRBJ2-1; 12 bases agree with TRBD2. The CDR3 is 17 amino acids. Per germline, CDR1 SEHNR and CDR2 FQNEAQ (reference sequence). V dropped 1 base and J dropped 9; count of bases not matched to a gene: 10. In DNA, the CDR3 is TGTGCCAGCAGCTTAGAAGGACTAGCGGGGTCCGGGGGTGAGCAGTTCTTC. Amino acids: CASSLEGLAGSGGEQFF.

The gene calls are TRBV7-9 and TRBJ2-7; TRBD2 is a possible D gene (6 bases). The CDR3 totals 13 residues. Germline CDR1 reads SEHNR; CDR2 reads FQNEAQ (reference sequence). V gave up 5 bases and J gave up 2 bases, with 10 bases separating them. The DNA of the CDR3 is TGTGCCAGCAGCAATAGCGGAGCCTACGAGCAGTACTTC. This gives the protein CASSNSGAYEQYF.

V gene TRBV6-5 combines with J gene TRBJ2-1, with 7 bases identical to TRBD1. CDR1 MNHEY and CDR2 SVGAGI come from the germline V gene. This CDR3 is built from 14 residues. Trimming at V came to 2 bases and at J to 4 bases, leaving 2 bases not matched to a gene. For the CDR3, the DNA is TGTGCCAGCAGTTACAGGGACAGTTACAATGAGCAGTTCTTC. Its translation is CASSYRDSYNEQFF.

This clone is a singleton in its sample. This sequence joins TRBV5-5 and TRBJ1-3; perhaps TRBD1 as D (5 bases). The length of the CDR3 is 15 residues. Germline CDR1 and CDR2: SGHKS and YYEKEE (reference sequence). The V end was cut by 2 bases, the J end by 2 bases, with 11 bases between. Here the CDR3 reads CASSFTGPPGNTIYF. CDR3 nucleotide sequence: TGTGCCAGCAGCTTCACAGGTCCACCTGGAAACACCATATATTTT.

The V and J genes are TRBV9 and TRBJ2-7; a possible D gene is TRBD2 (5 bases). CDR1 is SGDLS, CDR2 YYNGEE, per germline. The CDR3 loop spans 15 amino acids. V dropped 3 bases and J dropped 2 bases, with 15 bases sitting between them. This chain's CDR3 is CASSAQAEITYEQYF. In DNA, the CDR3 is TGTGCCAGCAGCGCTCAAGCGGAAATCACCTACGAGCAGTACTTC.

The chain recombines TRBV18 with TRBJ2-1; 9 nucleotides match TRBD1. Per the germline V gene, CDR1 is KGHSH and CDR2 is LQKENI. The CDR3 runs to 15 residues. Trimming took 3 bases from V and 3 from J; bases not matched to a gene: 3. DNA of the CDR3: TGTGCCAGCTCACCTCGGACAGGGGACTACAATGAGCAGTTCTTC. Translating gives CASSPRTGDYNEQFF.

The CDR3 nucleotides read TGTGCCAGCAGCGGACAGGGGGGTTGGGAGACCCAGTACTTC. Amino acid sequence: CASSGQGGWETQYF. J is TRBJ2-5 and V is TRBV6-6; the match to TRBD1 covers 10 bases. Per germline, CDR1 MNHNY and CDR2 SVGAGI (reference sequence). The CDR3 extends over 14 amino acids. V was clipped by 6 bases and J by 5 bases; unmatched bases: 6.

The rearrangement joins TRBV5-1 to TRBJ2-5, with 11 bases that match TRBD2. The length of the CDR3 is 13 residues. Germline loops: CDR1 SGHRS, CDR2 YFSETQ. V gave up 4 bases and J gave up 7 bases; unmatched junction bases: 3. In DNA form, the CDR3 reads TGCGCCAGCAGCCCGGGGACTAGCGGGACCCAGTACTTC. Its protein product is CASSPGTSGTQYF. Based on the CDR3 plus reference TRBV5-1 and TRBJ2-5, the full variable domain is KAGVTQTPRYLIKTRGQQVTLSCSPISGHRSVSWYQQTPGQGLQFLFEYFSETQRNKGNFPGRFSGRQFSNSRSEMNVSTLELGDSALYLCASSPGTSGTQYFGPGTRLLVL.

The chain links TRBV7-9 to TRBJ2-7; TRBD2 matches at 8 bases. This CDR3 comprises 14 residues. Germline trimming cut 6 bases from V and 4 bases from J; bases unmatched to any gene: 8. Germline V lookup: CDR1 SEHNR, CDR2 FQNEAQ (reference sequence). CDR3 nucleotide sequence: TGTGCCAGCAGGGTGGCAGCGGGAGCGTACGAGCAGTACTTC. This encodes CASRVAAGAYEQYF. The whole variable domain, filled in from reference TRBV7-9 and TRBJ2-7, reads DTGVSQNPRHKITKRGQNVTFRCDPISEHNRLYWYRQTLGQGPEFLTYFQNEAQLEKSRLLSDRFSAERPKGSFSTLEIQRTEQGDSAMYLCASRVAAGAYEQYFGPGTRLTVT.

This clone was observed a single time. The CDR3 nucleotides read TGTGCCAGCACCCAGGGATACGGACAGGGGAGGACCCAGTACTTC. This gives the protein CASTQGYGQGRTQYF. The chain recombines TRBV6-5 with TRBJ2-5; 9 bases line up with TRBD1. CDR1 and CDR2 from the germline V gene are MNHEY and SVGAGI. CDR3 length equals 15 residues. V lost 7 bases and J lost 7; bases outside the gene matches: 13.

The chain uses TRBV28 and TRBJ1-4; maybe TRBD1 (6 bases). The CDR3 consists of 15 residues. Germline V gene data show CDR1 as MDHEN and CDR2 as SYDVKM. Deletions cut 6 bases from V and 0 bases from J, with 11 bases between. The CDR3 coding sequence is TGTGCCAGCAGAGGGGGAGCAGCAACTAATGAAAAACTGTTTTTT. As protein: CASRGGAATNEKLFF.

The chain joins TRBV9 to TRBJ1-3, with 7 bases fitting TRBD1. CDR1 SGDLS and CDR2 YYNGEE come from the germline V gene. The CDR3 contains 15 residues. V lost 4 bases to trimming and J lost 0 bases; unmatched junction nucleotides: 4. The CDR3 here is CASSPDRDSGNTIYF. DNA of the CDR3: TGTGCCAGCAGCCCAGACAGGGACTCTGGAAACACCATATATTTT.

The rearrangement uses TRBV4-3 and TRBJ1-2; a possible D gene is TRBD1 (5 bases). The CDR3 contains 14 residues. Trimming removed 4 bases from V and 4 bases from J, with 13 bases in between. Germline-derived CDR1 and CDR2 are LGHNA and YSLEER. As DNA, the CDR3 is TGCGCCAGCAGCCTAGAGGGGAGGAGCTATGGCTACACCTTC. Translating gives CASSLEGRSYGYTF.

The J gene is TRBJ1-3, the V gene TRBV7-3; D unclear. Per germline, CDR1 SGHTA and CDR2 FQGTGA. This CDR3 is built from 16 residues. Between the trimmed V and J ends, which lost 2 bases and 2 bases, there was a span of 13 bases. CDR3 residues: CASSLGTGGTGNTIYF. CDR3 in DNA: TGTGCCAGCAGCTTAGGCACGGGAGGGACTGGAAACACCATATATTTT.

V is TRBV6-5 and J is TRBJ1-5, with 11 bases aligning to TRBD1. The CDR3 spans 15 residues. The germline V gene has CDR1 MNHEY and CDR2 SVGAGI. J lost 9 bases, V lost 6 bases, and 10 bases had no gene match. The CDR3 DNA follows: TGTGCCAGCAGACTCACCGGGACAGGGGGATCGCCCCAGCATTTT. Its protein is CASRLTGTGGSPQHF.

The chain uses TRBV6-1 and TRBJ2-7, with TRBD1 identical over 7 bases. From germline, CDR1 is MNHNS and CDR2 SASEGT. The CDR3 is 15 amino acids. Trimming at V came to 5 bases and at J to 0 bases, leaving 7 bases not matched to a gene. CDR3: CASSQRQGSSYEQYF. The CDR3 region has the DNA TGTGCCAGCAGTCAAAGACAGGGATCCTCCTACGAGCAGTACTTC.

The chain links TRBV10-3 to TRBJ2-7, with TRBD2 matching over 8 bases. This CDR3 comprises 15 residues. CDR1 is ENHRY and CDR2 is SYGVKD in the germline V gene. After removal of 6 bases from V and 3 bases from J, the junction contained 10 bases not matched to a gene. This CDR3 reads CAIRGVSGEHYEQYF. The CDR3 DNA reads TGTGCCATCAGGGGAGTTAGCGGGGAACACTACGAGCAGTACTTC.

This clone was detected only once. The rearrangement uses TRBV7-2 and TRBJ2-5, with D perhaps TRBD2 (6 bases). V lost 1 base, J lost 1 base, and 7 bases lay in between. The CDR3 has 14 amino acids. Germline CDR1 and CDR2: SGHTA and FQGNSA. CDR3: CASSLVGGQETQYF. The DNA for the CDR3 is TGTGCCAGCAGCTTAGTGGGAGGCCAAGAGACCCAGTACTTC.

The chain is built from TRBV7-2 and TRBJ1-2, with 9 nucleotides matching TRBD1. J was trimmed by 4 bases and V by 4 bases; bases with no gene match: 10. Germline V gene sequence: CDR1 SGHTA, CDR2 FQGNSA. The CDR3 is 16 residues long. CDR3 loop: CASSYETGGSTYGYTF. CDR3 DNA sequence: TGTGCCAGCAGCTACGAAACAGGGGGCAGTACCTATGGCTACACCTTC.

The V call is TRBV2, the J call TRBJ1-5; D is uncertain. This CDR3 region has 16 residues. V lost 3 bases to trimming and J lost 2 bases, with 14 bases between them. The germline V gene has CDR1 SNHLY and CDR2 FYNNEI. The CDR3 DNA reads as TGTGCCAGCAGTGACGGGAATCTACGTGGCAATCAGCCCCAGCATTTT. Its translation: CASSDGNLRGNQPQHF.

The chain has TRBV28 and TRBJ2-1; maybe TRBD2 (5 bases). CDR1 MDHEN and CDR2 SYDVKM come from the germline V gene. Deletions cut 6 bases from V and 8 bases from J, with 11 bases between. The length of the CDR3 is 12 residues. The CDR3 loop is CASSQTMDEQFF. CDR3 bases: TGTGCCAGCAGCCAGACTATGGATGAGCAGTTCTTC.

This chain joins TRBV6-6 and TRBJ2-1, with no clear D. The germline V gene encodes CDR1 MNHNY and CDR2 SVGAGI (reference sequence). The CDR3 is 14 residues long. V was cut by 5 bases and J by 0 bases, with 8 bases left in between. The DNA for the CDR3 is TGTGCCAGCAGTGTGACACCCTCCTACAATGAGCAGTTCTTC. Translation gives CASSVTPSYNEQFF.

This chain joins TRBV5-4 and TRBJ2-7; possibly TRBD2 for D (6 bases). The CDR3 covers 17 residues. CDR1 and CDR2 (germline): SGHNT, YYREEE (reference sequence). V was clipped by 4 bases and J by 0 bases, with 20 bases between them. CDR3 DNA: TGTGCCAGCAGCGGCGAAGGGACTGACACGTACTCCTACGAGCAGTACTTC. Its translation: CASSGEGTDTYSYEQYF.

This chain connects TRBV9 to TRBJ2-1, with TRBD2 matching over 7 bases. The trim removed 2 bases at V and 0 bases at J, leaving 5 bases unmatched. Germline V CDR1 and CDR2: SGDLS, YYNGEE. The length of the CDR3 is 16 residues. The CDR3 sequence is CASSVLAGSSYNEQFF. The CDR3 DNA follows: TGTGCCAGCAGCGTCTTAGCGGGTAGCTCCTACAATGAGCAGTTCTTC.

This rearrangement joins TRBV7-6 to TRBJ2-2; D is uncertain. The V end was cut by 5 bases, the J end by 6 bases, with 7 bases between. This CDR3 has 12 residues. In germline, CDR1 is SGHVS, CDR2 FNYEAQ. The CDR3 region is CASSPGPGELFF. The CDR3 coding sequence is TGTGCCAGCAGCCCCGGTCCCGGGGAGCTGTTTTTT.

CDR3 residues: CASSLIGTADEKLFF. In DNA form, the CDR3 reads TGTGCCAGCAGCTTGATCGGGACAGCAGATGAAAAACTGTTTTTT. The chain couples TRBV5-5 to TRBJ1-4; TRBD1 agrees at 7 bases. Germline V lookup: CDR1 SGHKS, CDR2 YYEKEE (reference sequence). CDR3 size: 15 residues. With V trimmed by 1 base and J by 6 bases, 6 bases remained unmatched.